These 4 T cell receptor beta chains originate from one sample sequenced in a study of blood T cell repertoires in COVID-19. Here immunoSEQ multiplex PCR was the method, and the copy in TCRdb shows in-frame clones only, minus some. The sample holds about 260,000 clones, 75% to 90% seen once. Sequenced material: peripheral blood. These receptors all stem from a woman aged 40 to 55 who had recovered from COVID-19.

Only a few counts were recorded for this clone. The genes are TRBV20-1 and TRBJ2-1; D uncertain. Germline-derived CDR1 and CDR2 are DFQATT and SNEGSKA (reference sequence). CDR3 size: 10 residues. V shed 5 bases and J shed 6 bases, with 5 bases lying between them. The CDR3 reads CSALINEQFF. The CDR3 nucleotides read TGCAGTGCTCTAATCAATGAGCAGTTCTTC.

This sequence joins TRBV5-1 and TRBJ1-1, with D unclear. Germline V CDR1 and CDR2: SGHRS, YFSETQ. Trimming pared 5 bases from V and 0 bases from J, leaving 8 bases between. The CDR3 extends over 13 amino acids. The CDR3 DNA reads as TGCGCCAGCAGGGAACAGTTGAACACTGAAGCTTTCTTT. Protein product: CASREQLNTEAFF.

V is TRBV5-5 and J is TRBJ2-7, with TRBD1 matching over 10 bases. Germline CDR1 and CDR2: SGHKS and YYEKEE (reference sequence). Trimming cost V 4 bases and J 1 base; bases outside gene matches: 5. This CDR3 has 15 amino acids. CDR3 nucleotide sequence: TGTGCCAGCAGCCCAGGACAGGGGGTGTCCTACGAGCAGTACTTC. Its translation is CASSPGQGVSYEQYF.

The chain couples TRBV5-4 to TRBJ1-4; a weak D match, TRBD1 (5 bases). The CDR3 spans 15 residues. Germline CDR1 is SGHNT and CDR2 is YYREEE (reference sequence). Trimming took 0 bases from V and 8 from J, leaving 14 bases between them. Here the CDR3 DNA reads TGTGCCAGCAGCTTGGTGGGGGAGGGGCCCGAAAAACTGTTTTTT. This encodes CASSLVGEGPEKLFF.